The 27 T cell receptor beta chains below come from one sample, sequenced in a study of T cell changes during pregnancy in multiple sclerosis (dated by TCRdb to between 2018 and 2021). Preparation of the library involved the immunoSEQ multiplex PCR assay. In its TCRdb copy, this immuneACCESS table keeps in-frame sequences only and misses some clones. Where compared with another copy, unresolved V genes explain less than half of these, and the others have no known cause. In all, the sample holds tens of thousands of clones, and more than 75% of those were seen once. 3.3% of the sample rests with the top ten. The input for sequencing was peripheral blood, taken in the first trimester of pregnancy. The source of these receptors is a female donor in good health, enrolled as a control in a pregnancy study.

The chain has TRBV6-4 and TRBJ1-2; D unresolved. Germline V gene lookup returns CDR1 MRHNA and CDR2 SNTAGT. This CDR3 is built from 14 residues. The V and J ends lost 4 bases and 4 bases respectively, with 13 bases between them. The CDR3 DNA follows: TGTGCCAGCAGTGTCTACGGAGGAGCCTATGGCTACACCTTC. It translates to CASSVYGGAYGYTF.

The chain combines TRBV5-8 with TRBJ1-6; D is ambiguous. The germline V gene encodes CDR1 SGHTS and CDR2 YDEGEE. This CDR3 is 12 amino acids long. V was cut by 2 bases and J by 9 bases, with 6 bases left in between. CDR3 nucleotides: TGTGCCAGCAGCTTACTCATTTCACCCCTCCACTTT. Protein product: CASSLLISPLHF.

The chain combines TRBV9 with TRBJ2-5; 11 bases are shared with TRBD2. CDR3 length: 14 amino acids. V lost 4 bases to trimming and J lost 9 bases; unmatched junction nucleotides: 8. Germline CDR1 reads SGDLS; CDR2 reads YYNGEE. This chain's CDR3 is CASSPTSGRGAQYF. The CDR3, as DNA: TGTGCCAGCAGCCCTACTAGCGGGAGAGGGGCCCAGTACTTC.

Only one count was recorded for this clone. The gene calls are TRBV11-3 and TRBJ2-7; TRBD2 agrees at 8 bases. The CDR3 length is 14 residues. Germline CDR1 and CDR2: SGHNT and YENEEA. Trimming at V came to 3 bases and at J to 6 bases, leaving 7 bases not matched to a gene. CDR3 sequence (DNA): TGTGCCAGCAGCTTCTGGCGGGAGGCTGGCGAGCAGTACTTC. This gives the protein CASSFWREAGEQYF. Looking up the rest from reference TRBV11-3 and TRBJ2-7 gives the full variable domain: EAGVVQSPRYKIIEKKQPVAFWCNPISGHNTLYWYLQNLGQGPELLIRYENEEAVDDSQLPKDRFSAERLKGVDSTLKIQPAELGDSAVYLCASSFWREAGEQYFGPGTRLTVT.

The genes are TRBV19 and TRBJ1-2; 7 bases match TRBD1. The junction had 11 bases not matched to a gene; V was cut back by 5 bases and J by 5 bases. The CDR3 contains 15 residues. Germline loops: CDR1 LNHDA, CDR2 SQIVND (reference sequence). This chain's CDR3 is CASSLDSWTGYGYTF. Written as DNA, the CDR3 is TGTGCCAGTAGTCTCGACTCCTGGACAGGTTATGGCTACACCTTC.

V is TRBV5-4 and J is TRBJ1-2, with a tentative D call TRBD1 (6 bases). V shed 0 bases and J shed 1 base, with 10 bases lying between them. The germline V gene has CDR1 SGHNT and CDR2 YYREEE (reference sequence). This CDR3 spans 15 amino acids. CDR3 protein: CASSLATGLNYGYTF. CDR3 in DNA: TGTGCCAGCAGCTTGGCTACAGGGCTTAACTATGGCTACACCTTC.

CDR3 region: CASSLKAGPNYGYTF. Written as DNA, the CDR3 is TGTGCCAGCAGCTTGAAGGCAGGGCCGAACTATGGCTACACCTTC. The chain has TRBV7-9 and TRBJ1-2, with a weak D call TRBD1 (5 bases). The germline V gene has CDR1 SEHNR and CDR2 FQNEAQ (reference sequence). The CDR3 covers 15 residues. With 3 bases removed from V and 2 bases from J, the gap between germline ends came to 13 bases.

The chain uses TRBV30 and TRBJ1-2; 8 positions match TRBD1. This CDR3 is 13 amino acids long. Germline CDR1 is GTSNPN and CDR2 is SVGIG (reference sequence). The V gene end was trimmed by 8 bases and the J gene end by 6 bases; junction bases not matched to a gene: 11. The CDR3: CAATGTGSHGYTF. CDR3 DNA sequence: TGTGCCGCTACCGGGACAGGTTCCCATGGCTACACCTTC.

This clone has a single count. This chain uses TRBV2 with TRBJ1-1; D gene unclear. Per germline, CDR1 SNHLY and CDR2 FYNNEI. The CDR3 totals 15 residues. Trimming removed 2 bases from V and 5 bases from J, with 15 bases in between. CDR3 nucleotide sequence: TGTGCCAGCAGTGAAAGACGCCGAGGGAGGACTGAAGCTTTCTTT. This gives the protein CASSERRRGRTEAFF. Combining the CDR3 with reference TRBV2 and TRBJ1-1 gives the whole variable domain EPEVTQTPSHQVTQMGQEVILRCVPISNHLYFYWYRQILGQKVEFLVSFYNNEISEKSEIFDDQFSVERPDGSNFTLKIRSTKLEDSAMYFCASSERRRGRTEAFFGQGTRLTVV.

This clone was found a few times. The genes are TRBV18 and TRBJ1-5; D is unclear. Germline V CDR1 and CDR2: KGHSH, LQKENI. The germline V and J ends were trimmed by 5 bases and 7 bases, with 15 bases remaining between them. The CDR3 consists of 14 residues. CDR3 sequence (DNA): TGTGCCAGCTCATCCGGGGTAAACGGCCAGCCCCAGCATTTT. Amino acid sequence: CASSSGVNGQPQHF.

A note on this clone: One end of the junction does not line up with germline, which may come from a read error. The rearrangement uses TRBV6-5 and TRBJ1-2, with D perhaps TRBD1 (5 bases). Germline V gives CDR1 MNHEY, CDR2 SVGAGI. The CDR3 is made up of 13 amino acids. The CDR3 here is CASSPDSSYRYTF. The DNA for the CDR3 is TGTGCCAGCAGTCCCGACAGTTCCTATCGCTACACCTTC.

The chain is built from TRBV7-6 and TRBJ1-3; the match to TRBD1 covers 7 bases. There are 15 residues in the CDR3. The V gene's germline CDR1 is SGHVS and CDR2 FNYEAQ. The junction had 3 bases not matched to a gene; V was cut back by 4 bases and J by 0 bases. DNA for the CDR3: TGTGCCAGCAGCTCGGCAGGGGGCTCTGGAAACACCATATATTTT. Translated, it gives CASSSAGGSGNTIYF.

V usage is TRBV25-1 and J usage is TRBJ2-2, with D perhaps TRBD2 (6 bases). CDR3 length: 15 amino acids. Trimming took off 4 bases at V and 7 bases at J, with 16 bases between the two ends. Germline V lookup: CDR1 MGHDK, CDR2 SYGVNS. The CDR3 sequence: CASSGQWDLIGELFF. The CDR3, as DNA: TGTGCCAGCAGTGGACAGTGGGACTTGATCGGGGAGCTGTTTTTT.

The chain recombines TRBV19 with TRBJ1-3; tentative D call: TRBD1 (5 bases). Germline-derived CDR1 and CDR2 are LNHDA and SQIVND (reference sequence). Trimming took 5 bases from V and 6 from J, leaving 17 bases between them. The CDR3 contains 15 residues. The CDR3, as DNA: TGTGCCAGTAGTGTACCGGGACTAAAATTAAACACCATATATTTT. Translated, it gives CASSVPGLKLNTIYF.

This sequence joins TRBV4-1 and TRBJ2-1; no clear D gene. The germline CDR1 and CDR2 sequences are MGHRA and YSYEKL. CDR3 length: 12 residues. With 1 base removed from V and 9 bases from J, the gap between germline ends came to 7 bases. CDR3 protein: CASSQGGGEQFF. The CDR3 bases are TGCGCCAGCAGCCAAGGAGGCGGTGAGCAGTTCTTC.

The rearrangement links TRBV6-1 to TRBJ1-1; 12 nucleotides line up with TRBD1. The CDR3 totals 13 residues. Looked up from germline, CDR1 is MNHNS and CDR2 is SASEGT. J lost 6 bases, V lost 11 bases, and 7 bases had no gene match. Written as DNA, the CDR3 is TGTGCCGGGGACAGGGGGCTGATCCCTGAAGCTTTCTTT. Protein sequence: CAGDRGLIPEAFF.

CDR3 sequence: CAWRWTSGGIGQFF. Written as DNA, the CDR3 is TGTGCCTGGAGATGGACTAGCGGGGGTATCGGGCAGTTCTTC. This chain connects TRBV30 to TRBJ2-1; 13 bases fit TRBD2. The CDR3 runs 14 residues. Trimming cost V 3 bases and J 12 bases; bases outside gene matches: 8. Germline V gene sequence: CDR1 GTSNPN, CDR2 SVGIG (reference sequence).

The CDR3 DNA sequence: TGCGCCAGCAGCCACGACAGGGGTCGGGAAAAACTGTTTTTT. Protein product: CASSHDRGREKLFF. V usage is TRBV4-3 and J usage is TRBJ1-4, with 8 bases lining up with TRBD1. V dropped 3 bases and J dropped 8; count of bases not matched to a gene: 5. This CDR3 is built from 14 residues. In germline, CDR1 is LGHNA, CDR2 YSLEER.

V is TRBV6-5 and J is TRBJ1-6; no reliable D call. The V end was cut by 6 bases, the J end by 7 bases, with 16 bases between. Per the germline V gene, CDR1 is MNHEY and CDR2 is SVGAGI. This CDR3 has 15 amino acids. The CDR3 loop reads CASSPQRNGNSPLHF. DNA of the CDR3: TGTGCCAGCAGCCCGCAGCGAAATGGGAATTCACCCCTCCACTTT.

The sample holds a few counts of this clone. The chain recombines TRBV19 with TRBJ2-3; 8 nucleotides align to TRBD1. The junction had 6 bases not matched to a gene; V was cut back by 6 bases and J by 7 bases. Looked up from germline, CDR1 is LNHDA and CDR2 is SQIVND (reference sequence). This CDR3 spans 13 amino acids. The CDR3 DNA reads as TGTGCCAGTAGCCCGGGACAGGCCAATACGCAGTATTTT. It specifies CASSPGQANTQYF.

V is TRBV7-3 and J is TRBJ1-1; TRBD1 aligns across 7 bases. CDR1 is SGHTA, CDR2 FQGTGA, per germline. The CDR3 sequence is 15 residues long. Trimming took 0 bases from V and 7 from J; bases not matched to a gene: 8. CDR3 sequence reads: CASSLTGEGGIEAFF. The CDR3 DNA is TGTGCCAGCAGCTTAACAGGGGAAGGGGGCATTGAAGCTTTCTTT.

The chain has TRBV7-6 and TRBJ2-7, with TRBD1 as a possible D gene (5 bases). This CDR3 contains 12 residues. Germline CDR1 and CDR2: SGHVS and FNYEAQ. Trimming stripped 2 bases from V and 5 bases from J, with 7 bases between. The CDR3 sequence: CASSLQGNEQYF. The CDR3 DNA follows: TGTGCCAGCAGCTTACAGGGAAACGAGCAGTACTTC.

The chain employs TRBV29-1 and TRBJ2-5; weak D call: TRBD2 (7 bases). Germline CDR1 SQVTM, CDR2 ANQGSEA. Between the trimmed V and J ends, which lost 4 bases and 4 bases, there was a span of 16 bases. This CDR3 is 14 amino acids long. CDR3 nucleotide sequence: TGCAGCGTTGCCCGCGGGGGCGCGCGAGAGACCCAGTACTTC. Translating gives CSVARGGARETQYF.

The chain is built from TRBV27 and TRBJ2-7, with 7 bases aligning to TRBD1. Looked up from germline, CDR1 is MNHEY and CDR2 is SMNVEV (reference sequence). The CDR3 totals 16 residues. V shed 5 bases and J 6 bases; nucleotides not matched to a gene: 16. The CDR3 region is CASSLRPRTGSGEQYF. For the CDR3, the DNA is TGTGCCAGCAGTCTCCGACCTCGGACAGGATCTGGCGAGCAGTACTTC.

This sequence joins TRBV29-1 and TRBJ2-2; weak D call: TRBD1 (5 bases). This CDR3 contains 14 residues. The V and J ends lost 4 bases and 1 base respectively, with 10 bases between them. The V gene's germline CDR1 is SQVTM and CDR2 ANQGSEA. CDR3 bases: TGCAGCGTTGCTGTGACAGTGAACACCGGGGAGCTGTTTTTT. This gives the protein CSVAVTVNTGELFF.

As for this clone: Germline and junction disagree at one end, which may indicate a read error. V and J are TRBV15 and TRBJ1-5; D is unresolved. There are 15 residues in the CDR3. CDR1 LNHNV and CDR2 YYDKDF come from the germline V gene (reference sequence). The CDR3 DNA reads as TGTGTCACCAGCGGATTAAGGAGTACTAATCAGCCCCAGCATTTT. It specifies CVTSGLRSTNQPQHF.

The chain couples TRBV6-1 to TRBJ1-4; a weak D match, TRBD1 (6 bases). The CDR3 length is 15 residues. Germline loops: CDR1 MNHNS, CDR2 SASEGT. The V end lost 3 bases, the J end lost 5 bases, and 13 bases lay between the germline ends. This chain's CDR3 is CASSELQGRNEKLFF. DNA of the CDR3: TGTGCCAGCAGTGAGCTACAGGGAAGGAATGAAAAACTGTTTTTT.